This T cell receptor beta chain was documented in a study of OX40 agonist ivuxolimab in advanced cancers. Trimming stripped 3 bases from V and 7 bases from J, with 10 bases between. CDR1 is SQVTM, CDR2 ANQGSEA, per germline. The CDR3 extends over 12 amino acids. Measured with immunoSEQ multiplex PCR; TCRdb has only the in-frame clones, and not every one. The sample lists 90,000 to 100,000 clones; roughly nine tenths were seen once. The sequences come from CD4+ or CD8+ T cells sorted from blood, collected in a trial of the OX40 agonist ivuxolimab. This chain joins TRBV29-1 and TRBJ2-1; D is perhaps TRBD1 (6 bases). This clonotype originated in an adult with an advanced solid tumor such as melanoma, head and neck, liver or kidney cancer. Written as DNA, the CDR3 is TGCAGCGTTGAGATAGGGGGAAATGAGCAGTTCTTC. Amino acids: CSVEIGGNEQFF.